The 29 T cell receptor beta chains presented below share a single source sample, sequenced in a study of T-cell memory formation after mild COVID-19. TCRdb independently ran MiXCR on the 5' RACE reads; one entry per CDR3 protein. The data contain approximately 350,000 distinct CDR3 sequences, over 10% of them singletons. Sequences were obtained from PBMCs or a T cell subset sorted from them (not recorded which). These receptors were obtained from a man younger than 30 who had mild COVID-19 (a few samples of this study predate the infection). Cell type and time point are not known.

This clonotype was seen ten or more times. The chain recombines TRBV7-2 with TRBJ1-2; D uncertain. Germline V gene data show CDR1 as SGHTA and CDR2 as FQGNSA. There are 13 residues in the CDR3. V was shortened by 4 bases and J by 4 bases, with 10 bases between the two germline ends. The CDR3 loop reads CASSSPRVYGYTF. DNA of the CDR3: TGTGCCAGCAGCTCCCCCCGGGTCTATGGCTACACCTTC.

This chain links TRBV9 with TRBJ2-2; 9 bases line up with TRBD2. The germline CDR1 and CDR2 sequences are SGDLS and YYNGEE. V was pared by 0 bases and J by 5 bases, with 8 bases of the junction left unmatched. This CDR3 has 17 residues. DNA for the CDR3: TGTGCCAGCAGCGTAGCCCCAGCGGGGGGTTTGACCGGGGAGCTGTTTTTT. This gives the protein CASSVAPAGGLTGELFF.

This clonotype has a count of ten or more. The chain joins TRBV7-2 to TRBJ2-2; D is ambiguous. Germline values: CDR1 SGHTA, CDR2 FQGNSA. This CDR3 is built from 12 residues. The V end was cut by 1 base, the J end by 5 bases, with 2 bases between. Here the CDR3 reads CASSLVTGELFF. The CDR3 DNA reads TGTGCCAGCAGCTTAGTTACCGGGGAGCTGTTTTTT.

A few counts support this clonotype. The J gene is TRBJ2-5, the V gene TRBV11-1; D is possibly TRBD1 or TRBD2 (6 bases each). CDR3 size: 17 residues. Per germline, CDR1 SGHAT and CDR2 FQDESV (reference sequence). V lost 4 bases and J 4 bases, leaving 22 bases between the germline ends. The CDR3 protein is CASSSPNGLATGETQYF. CDR3 in DNA: TGTGCCAGCAGCTCCCCCAACGGTCTAGCGACAGGAGAGACCCAGTACTTC.

This clonotype appeared a few times. This chain connects TRBV6-2 or TRBV6-3 to TRBJ2-1; D is uncertain. CDR1 is MNHEY, CDR2 SVGEGT, per germline. Trimming pared 8 bases from V and 0 bases from J, leaving 14 bases between. CDR3 length equals 15 residues. The CDR3 coding sequence is TGTGCCAGCCTCCCCGACTGGAGCTCCTACAATGAGCAGTTCTTC. Its protein product is CASLPDWSSYNEQFF.

This chain joins TRBV6-2 or TRBV6-3 and TRBJ1-5; no clear D gene. The germline V gene encodes CDR1 MNHEY and CDR2 SVGEGT. The CDR3 sequence is 14 residues long. V dropped 2 bases and J dropped 6 bases, with 11 bases sitting between them. CDR3 coding DNA: TGTGCCAGCAGTTACCGAGGGTCGGGTCAGCCCCAGCATTTT. Translation: CASSYRGSGQPQHF.

This clonotype was detected ten times or more. Compared with germline, one end of the junction differs, possibly owing to a read error. V and J are TRBV5-5 and TRBJ2-6; D unclear. The germline gives CDR1 SGHKS, CDR2 YYEKEE (reference sequence). The CDR3 loop spans 14 amino acids. CDR3 sequence: CASTLLSGANVLTF. As DNA, the CDR3 is TGTGCCAGCACCTTGCTCTCGGGGGCCAACGTCCTGACTTTC.

This clonotype was detected only a few times. The rearrangement links TRBV6-5 to TRBJ2-5; D ambiguous. Trimming removed 6 bases at V and 4 bases at J, with 12 bases between. The CDR3 runs 13 residues. CDR1 is MNHEY, CDR2 SVGAGI, per germline. CDR3 region: CASSPAWGETQYF. Here the CDR3 DNA reads TGTGCCAGCAGCCCGGCCTGGGGAGAGACCCAGTACTTC.

This clonotype was seen more than once but under ten times. This chain uses TRBV6-1 with TRBJ2-1, with a tentative D call TRBD1 (5 bases). The V gene lost 1 base and the J gene lost 16 bases, with 17 bases spanning the gap. Germline V gene sequence: CDR1 MNHNS, CDR2 SASEGT. The CDR3 runs to 13 residues. The CDR3 nucleotides are TGTGCCAGCAGTGAAGAGGGGTCTAGGGGCCATTTCTTC. This codes for CASSEEGSRGHFF.

This clonotype was detected many times. The chain couples TRBV11-2 to TRBJ2-3, with 9 bases matching TRBD2. V trimming: 1 base; J trimming: 3 bases; junction bases outside the gene matches: 8. CDR1 is SGHAT, CDR2 FQNNGV, per germline. The CDR3 sequence is 17 residues long. Here the CDR3 reads CASSLGALAGVTDTQYF. The CDR3 DNA reads TGTGCCAGCAGCTTAGGGGCTTTAGCGGGGGTTACAGATACGCAGTATTTT.

The gene calls are TRBV20-1 and TRBJ2-4; 14 nucleotides agree with TRBD2. After removal of 3 bases from V and 5 bases from J, the junction contained 6 bases not matched to a gene. The CDR3 is 16 amino acids. Germline V gene sequence: CDR1 DFQATT, CDR2 SNEGSKA (reference sequence). The CDR3 region has the DNA TGCAGTGCTAGTTCTGGACTAGCGGGGGGTCAAAACATTCAGTACTTC. This translates into CSASSGLAGGQNIQYF.

This clonotype has at least ten counts. The gene calls are TRBV4-2 and TRBJ2-2; possible D gene TRBD1, 6 bases. Germline CDR1 LGHNA, CDR2 YNFKEQ. V dropped 3 bases and J dropped 6 bases, with 8 bases sitting between them. This CDR3 is 13 amino acids long. The CDR3 here is CASSHRGSGELFF. The CDR3, as DNA: TGTGCCAGCAGCCACAGGGGTTCCGGGGAGCTGTTTTTT.

In this sample, this clonotype turned up a few times. V gene TRBV7-2 combines with J gene TRBJ2-4; D possibly corresponds to TRBD2 (6 bases). This CDR3 region has 18 residues. The germline V gene encodes CDR1 SGHTA and CDR2 FQGNSA. The germline V and J ends were trimmed by 2 bases and 2 bases, with 19 bases remaining between them. The CDR3 bases are TGTGCCAGCAGCTTAACTTCCGGGACTGACGACTCCAAAAACATTCAGTACTTC. This gives the protein CASSLTSGTDDSKNIQYF.

The table lists this clonotype with a few counts. In DNA, the CDR3 is TGCAGCGTTCGGATGCGCGCGGGTGGCTACACCTTC. It is translated as CSVRMRAGGYTF. The V call is TRBV29-1, the J call TRBJ1-2; no clear D gene. This CDR3 comprises 12 residues. The V and J ends lost 5 bases and 7 bases respectively, with 14 bases between them. Germline V lookup: CDR1 SQVTM, CDR2 ANQGSEA.

This clonotype was detected only a few times. This chain's CDR3 is CASSSLAGPYNEQFF. The CDR3 bases are TGTGCCAGCAGCTCGCTAGCGGGGCCCTACAATGAGCAGTTCTTC. This chain connects TRBV7-2 to TRBJ2-1; TRBD2 aligns across 9 bases. J gave up 2 bases and V 4 bases, and 3 bases lay outside the gene matches. The CDR3 totals 15 residues. Germline V gene data show CDR1 as SGHTA and CDR2 as FQGNSA.

The chain carries TRBV7-2 and TRBJ1-6, with D uncertain. Trimming removed 1 base from V and 10 bases from J, with 11 bases in between. The length of the CDR3 is 14 residues. Germline CDR1 is SGHTA and CDR2 is FQGNSA. The CDR3 spells CASSLDPMASPLHF. CDR3 DNA sequence: TGTGCCAGCAGCTTAGACCCAATGGCCTCACCCCTCCACTTT.

This clonotype has at least ten counts. The J gene is TRBJ2-3, the V gene TRBV29-1; maybe TRBD1 (7 bases). The CDR3 length is 14 residues. Deletions cut 4 bases from V and 4 bases from J, with 15 bases between. Germline V lookup: CDR1 SQVTM, CDR2 ANQGSEA. The CDR3 sequence is CSVAGGGAADTQYF. In nucleotides, the CDR3 is TGCAGCGTTGCAGGAGGGGGCGCGGCAGATACGCAGTATTTT.

This clonotype came up a few times. This chain joins TRBV2 and TRBJ2-5; 9 nucleotides match TRBD1. The CDR3 consists of 15 residues. The V gene's germline CDR1 is SNHLY and CDR2 FYNNEI. Trimming at V came to 7 bases and at J to 3 bases, leaving 9 bases not matched to a gene. This CDR3 reads CASIRARDREETQYF. The CDR3 bases are TGTGCCAGCATCAGGGCCAGGGACAGGGAAGAGACCCAGTACTTC. The full variable domain, in which reference TRBV2 and TRBJ2-5 provide the parts outside the CDR3, is EPEVTQTPSHQVTQMGQEVILRCVPISNHLYFYWYRQILGQKVEFLVSFYNNEISEKSEIFDDQFSVERPDGSNFTLKIRSTKLEDSAMYFCASIRARDREETQYFGPGTRLLVL.

This clonotype was counted only a few times. This chain uses TRBV7-2 with TRBJ1-2; 7 positions match TRBD1. Germline assignment: CDR1 SGHTA and CDR2 FQGNSA. V lost 5 bases, J lost 5 bases, and 11 bases stayed unmatched. The CDR3 totals 15 residues. The CDR3 nucleotides are TGTGCCAGCAGCCTCGGGACAGCCAACCTTTATGGCTACACCTTC. Protein: CASSLGTANLYGYTF.

The CDR3 spells CASSLSSTGIVEAFF. DNA of the CDR3: TGTGCCAGCAGCTTAAGTTCCACAGGGATCGTTGAAGCTTTCTTT. V usage is TRBV5-5 and J usage is TRBJ1-1; tentatively, D is TRBD1 (6 bases). Trimming shortened V by 2 bases and J by 7 bases, and 18 bases separated the two germline ends. This CDR3 is 15 amino acids long. Germline-derived CDR1 and CDR2 are SGHKS and YYEKEE (reference sequence).

This clonotype appeared many times. J is TRBJ2-7 and V is TRBV4-1; the D gene is possibly TRBD1 (5 bases). V lost 1 base, J lost 2 bases, and 9 bases lay in between. Looked up from germline, CDR1 is MGHRA and CDR2 is YSYEKL. This CDR3 has 14 amino acids. Written as DNA, the CDR3 is TGCGCCAGCAGCCAAGTTTCAGGGCCCTACGAGCAGTACTTC. Translating it yields CASSQVSGPYEQYF.

This rearrangement joins TRBV30 to TRBJ2-1; 12 bases match TRBD2. This CDR3 is built from 17 residues. In germline, CDR1 is GTSNPN, CDR2 SVGIG (reference sequence). With 0 bases clipped from V and 8 bases from J, the junction kept 11 bases outside the gene matches. The CDR3 sequence: CAWSVPLLASGGDEQFF. The CDR3 DNA is TGTGCCTGGAGTGTACCCCTATTGGCTAGCGGGGGGGATGAGCAGTTCTTC. Full variable domain (outside the CDR3, taken from reference TRBV30 and TRBJ2-1): SQTIHQWPATLVQPVGSPLSLECTVEGTSNPNLYWYRQAAGRGLQLLFYSVGIGQISSEVPQNLSASRPQDRQFILSSKKLLLSDSGFYLCAWSVPLLASGGDEQFFGPGTRLTVL.

This clonotype was found a few times. The chain has TRBV6-5 and TRBJ1-4; no reliable D call. The V end lost 6 bases, the J end lost 8 bases, and 16 bases lay between the germline ends. Germline V gene lookup returns CDR1 MNHEY and CDR2 SVGAGI. This CDR3 has 14 amino acids. CDR3: CASSWRDSGEKLFF. In DNA, the CDR3 is TGTGCCAGCAGCTGGAGAGATTCCGGGGAAAAACTGTTTTTT.

The genes are TRBV20-1 and TRBJ1-2; 9 bases are shared with TRBD1. CDR3 length: 13 amino acids. Germline CDR1 DFQATT, CDR2 SNEGSKA (reference sequence). Trimming at V came to 6 bases and at J to 4 bases, leaving 6 bases not matched to a gene. The CDR3 is CSASRQGGYGYTF. The CDR3 DNA sequence: TGCAGTGCCTCAAGACAGGGGGGCTATGGCTACACCTTC.

This clonotype was observed many times. The chain recombines TRBV5-1 with TRBJ2-7, with 8 bases matching TRBD1. There are 14 residues in the CDR3. Per the germline V gene, CDR1 is SGHRS and CDR2 is YFSETQ. Germline trimming cut 3 bases from V and 3 bases from J; bases unmatched to any gene: 5. CDR3 coding DNA: TGCGCCAGCAGCTCCGGGACAGGAGTCTACGAGCAGTACTTC. Its translation is CASSSGTGVYEQYF.

This clonotype showed up many times. The rearrangement links TRBV5-6 to TRBJ1-5; TRBD1 agrees at 9 bases. Germline values: CDR1 SGHDT, CDR2 YYEEEE. The CDR3 is made up of 13 amino acids. The V segment lost 8 bases and the J segment 3 bases; nucleotides outside the gene matches: 3. This chain's CDR3 is CARGQGNNQPQHF. CDR3 DNA sequence: TGTGCCAGGGGACAGGGAAACAATCAGCCCCAGCATTTT. Full variable domain (remainder filled in from reference TRBV5-6 and TRBJ1-5): DAGVTQSPTHLIKTRGQQVTLRCSPKSGHDTVSWYQQALGQGPQFIFQYYEEEERQRGNFPDRFSGHQFPNYSSELNVNALLLGDSALYLCARGQGNNQPQHFGDGTRLSIL.

This rearrangement joins TRBV4-3 to TRBJ2-5; no clear D gene. The germline CDR1 and CDR2 sequences are LGHNA and YSLEER. This CDR3 region has 17 residues. V was cut by 0 bases and J by 4 bases, with 18 bases left in between. The CDR3 DNA reads as TGCGCCAGCAGCCAAGAAGTTCATGTAGCCCGTGGAGAGACCCAGTACTTC. It encodes CASSQEVHVARGETQYF.

This clonotype was found a few times. The rearrangement links TRBV7-9 to TRBJ2-3, with D hard to call. Trimming removed 3 bases from V and 0 bases from J, with 10 bases in between. Germline-derived CDR1 and CDR2 are SEHNR and FQNEAQ (reference sequence). The CDR3 is 15 amino acids. CDR3 sequence: CASSFIRGSTDTQYF. The DNA of the CDR3 is TGTGCCAGCAGCTTTATCCGTGGGAGCACAGATACGCAGTATTTT.

The chain employs TRBV6-5 and TRBJ2-3, with D possibly being TRBD2 (6 bases). From germline, CDR1 is MNHEY and CDR2 SVGAGI. This CDR3 has 14 residues. Deletions cut 6 bases from V and 1 base from J, with 11 bases between. The CDR3 DNA sequence: TGTGCCAGCAGGGCGGGCGGGGGCACAGATACGCAGTATTTT. It specifies CASRAGGGTDTQYF.